One T cell receptor (beta chain) is described in this entry. What it binds is not known. CDR3 size: 13 residues. The germline CDR1 and CDR2 sequences are SQVTM and ANQGSEA. V shed 1 base and J shed 0 bases, with 7 bases lying between them. Isolated RNA was reverse transcribed into cDNA used as the sequencing template. Here immunoSEQ multiplex PCR was the method, and the copy in TCRdb shows in-frame clones only, minus some. The table includes about 82,000 clones, roughly half detected once. This specimen comes from a study of CD8+ T cells in alopecia areata. Points from the study as a whole: Researchers report lesional scalp, most notably alopecia totalis/universalis, outstripped normal scalp in clonality.

The chain uses TRBV29-1 and TRBJ2-7; unclear D gene. The sequence came from a human donor with alopecia areata. The sample consisted of NKG2D-high CD8+ T cells sorted from blood. This CDR3 is CSVEGKSSYEQYF. Written as DNA, the CDR3 is TGCAGCGTTGAAGGCAAGAGCTCCTACGAGCAGTACTTC.